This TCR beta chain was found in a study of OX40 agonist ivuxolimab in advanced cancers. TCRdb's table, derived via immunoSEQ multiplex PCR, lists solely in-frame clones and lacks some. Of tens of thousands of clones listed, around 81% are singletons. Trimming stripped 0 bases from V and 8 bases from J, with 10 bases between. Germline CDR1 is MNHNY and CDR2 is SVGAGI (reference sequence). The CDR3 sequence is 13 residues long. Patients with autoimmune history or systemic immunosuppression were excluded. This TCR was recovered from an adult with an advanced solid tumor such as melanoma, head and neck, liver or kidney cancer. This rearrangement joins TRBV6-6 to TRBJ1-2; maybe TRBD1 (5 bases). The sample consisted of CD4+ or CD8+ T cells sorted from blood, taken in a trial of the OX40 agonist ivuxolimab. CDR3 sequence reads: CASSYSLNRGYTF. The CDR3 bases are TGTGCCAGCAGTTACTCCCTAAACAGGGGCTACACCTTC.